This TCR beta chain was identified in a study of early T cells in non-severe SARS-CoV-2 infection. Study-wide context: Chains were not paired, and sequencing was done on bulk RNA from unsorted whole blood.

Molecules of cDNA were individually given unique molecular identifiers that were attached to them. TCRdb reprocessed the 5' RACE reads via MiXCR and lists one record per CDR3 protein. The repertoire holds roughly 56,000 distinct CDR3 sequences, with more than 13% as singletons. Trimming cost V 2 bases and J 4 bases, with 8 bases left between them. The CDR3 extends over 13 amino acids. From germline, CDR1 is WSHSY and CDR2 SAAADI. Source: whole blood, taken at baseline. The gene calls are TRBV10-2 and TRBJ1-1, with no clear D. The sequence derives from an adult who was a healthcare worker with PCR-confirmed SARS-CoV-2 infection or an uninfected control (not recorded which). For the CDR3, the DNA is TGCGCCAGCAGTGAGAGCCTGAGCACTGAAGCTTTCTTT. Its protein is CASSESLSTEAFF.